This T cell receptor (beta chain) was recovered during a study of blood T cell repertoires in COVID-19. Study summary: Sample material is recorded as cDNA or gDNA derived from T cells, B-cell-depleted T cells, or PBMCs.

TCRdb keeps only in-frame clones here, not all; method: immunoSEQ multiplex PCR. The table includes approximately 88,000 clones, about four fifths detected once. Per the germline V gene, CDR1 is KGHSH and CDR2 is LQKENI. With 3 bases removed from V and 6 bases from J, the gap between germline ends came to 9 bases. The CDR3 is 13 residues long. This clone was seen a handful of times. This clonotype was obtained from a woman of 80 years or more with active or convalescent COVID-19. This chain connects TRBV18 to TRBJ1-5; D is unclear. Material for sequencing was peripheral blood. The chain's CDR3 is CASSPDRGQPQHF. DNA of the CDR3: TGTGCCAGCTCACCCGACCGGGGTCAGCCCCAGCATTTT.